Below, 17 T cell receptor beta chains from the same sample are listed, as sequenced in a study of long-term antiretroviral therapy in people with HIV. Run at survey level, the immunoSEQ assay was version v3.0. Clones were sequenced by immunoSEQ multiplex PCR, and TCRdb holds only the in-frame ones, with some missing. The top ten clones hold around 6% of a sample with tens of thousands of clones, over 90% of them seen once. Sequences were derived from unsorted PBMCs, sampled 6.5 years after starting antiretroviral therapy. The receptors come from a middle-aged woman with HIV.

CDR3 amino acids: CASKQGSESHEQYF. CDR3 coding DNA: TGTGCCAGCAAGCAGGGATCCGAATCGCACGAGCAGTACTTC. The chain links TRBV11-3 to TRBJ2-7, with TRBD1 as a possible D gene (5 bases). The CDR3 length is 14 residues. V was clipped by 7 bases and J by 5 bases, with 18 bases between them. CDR1 SGHNT and CDR2 YENEEA come from the germline V gene.

The chain combines TRBV6-1 with TRBJ2-1; the D gene is possibly TRBD2 (7 bases). Trimming removed 5 bases at V and 2 bases at J, with 13 bases between. This CDR3 has 15 amino acids. Germline-derived CDR1 and CDR2 are MNHNS and SASEGT. CDR3 protein: CASSWGGRAYNEQFF. The CDR3 DNA follows: TGTGCCAGCAGTTGGGGGGGGCGTGCCTACAATGAGCAGTTCTTC.

This chain connects TRBV7-2 to TRBJ1-6; 7 bases are a match to TRBD1. The germline CDR1 and CDR2 sequences are SGHTA and FQGNSA. This CDR3 contains 14 residues. V was pared by 1 base and J by 7 bases, with 1 base of the junction left unmatched. CDR3 region: CASSLGDSNSPLHF. In DNA form, the CDR3 reads TGTGCCAGCAGCTTAGGGGACAGCAATTCACCCCTCCACTTT.

For the CDR3, the DNA is TGTGCCAGTTCGGACGGCATCAGCAATCAGCCCCAGCATTTT. It is translated as CASSDGISNQPQHF. The J gene is TRBJ1-5, the V gene TRBV19; D not certain. Trimming took 8 bases from V and 1 from J, leaving 12 bases between them. CDR1 and CDR2 (germline): LNHDA, SQIVND (reference sequence). This CDR3 contains 14 residues.

Concerning this clone: In the same sample, other DNA sequences code for this CDR3. V and J are TRBV4-3 and TRBJ2-7; D perhaps matches TRBD1 (5 bases). V shed 1 base and J shed 2 bases, with 12 bases lying between them. CDR3 length: 15 residues. Germline CDR1 reads LGHNA; CDR2 reads YSLEER. The DNA of the CDR3 is TGCGCCAGCAGCCAAGGGCAGGGCCCCACCTACGAGCAGTACTTC. Translating gives CASSQGQGPTYEQYF.

The genes are TRBV28 and TRBJ2-7; D uncertain. The CDR3 has 13 amino acids. Germline CDR1 reads MDHEN; CDR2 reads SYDVKM. Trimming pared 5 bases from V and 6 bases from J, leaving 14 bases between. CDR3 in amino acids: CASSPNSLAEQYF. CDR3 DNA sequence: TGTGCCAGCAGTCCGAACAGTCTGGCCGAGCAGTACTTC.

The chain has TRBV10-1 and TRBJ2-5, with D perhaps being TRBD1 or TRBD2 (5 bases each). Germline assignment: CDR1 WNHNN and CDR2 SYGVQD (reference sequence). The CDR3 spans 14 residues. V was trimmed by 6 bases and J by 5 bases, leaving 16 bases between them. DNA for the CDR3: TGCGCCAGCAGGCCGGGACGTAACAGGGAGACCCAGTACTTC. It encodes CASRPGRNRETQYF.

The chain has TRBV4-3 and TRBJ1-4, with unresolved D. V lost 5 bases, J lost 8 bases, and 15 bases lay in between. Germline CDR1 is LGHNA and CDR2 is YSLEER. The length of the CDR3 is 14 residues. The CDR3: CASSALRSAEKLFF. The DNA for the CDR3 is TGCGCCAGCAGCGCGTTGAGGAGTGCCGAAAAACTGTTTTTT.

The chain uses TRBV2 and TRBJ2-5; D is unclear. The J call may be wrong; the DNA end is better matched by TRBJ2-7. Per germline, CDR1 SNHLY and CDR2 FYNNEI. The CDR3 is 12 residues long. DNA for the CDR3: TGTGCCAGCAGTGAAGCTGGCGGCGAGCAGTACTTC. It encodes CASSEAGGEQYF.

This rearrangement joins TRBV2 to TRBJ1-1; 9 bases agree with TRBD1. V shed 6 bases, J shed 0 bases, and the junction held 8 bases outside the gene matches. Germline CDR1 SNHLY, CDR2 FYNNEI. The CDR3 runs 16 residues. CDR3 loop: CASRRTGGGVNTEAFF. The DNA for the CDR3 is TGTGCCAGCAGGAGAACAGGGGGCGGAGTGAACACTGAAGCTTTCTTT.

This chain connects TRBV4-3 to TRBJ2-1; 10 bases match TRBD1. Trimming removed 8 bases from V and 0 bases from J; junction bases left unmatched: 25. The CDR3 has 22 residues. Germline-derived CDR1 and CDR2 are LGHNA and YSLEER. The CDR3 DNA reads TGCGCCAGCCCTCCAAGGGACAGGGGCCGTTCGTTCGGGTGGAGCTCCTACAATGAGCAGTTCTTC. The encoded protein is CASPPRDRGRSFGWSSYNEQFF.

V gene TRBV4-1 combines with J gene TRBJ2-1; D is unclear. There are 14 residues in the CDR3. CDR1 and CDR2 (germline): MGHRA, YSYEKL. Trimming pared 4 bases from V and 7 bases from J, leaving 14 bases between. CDR3 in amino acids: CASSPFFVVNEQFF. The CDR3 nucleotides read TGCGCCAGCAGCCCGTTCTTCGTGGTAAATGAGCAGTTCTTC.

The gene calls are TRBV4-3 and TRBJ2-7; the match to TRBD2 covers 13 bases. In germline, CDR1 is LGHNA, CDR2 YSLEER. The V segment lost 3 bases and the J segment 5 bases; nucleotides outside the gene matches: 7. This CDR3 comprises 16 residues. The CDR3 nucleotides are TGCGCCAGCAGCCATGGGGGACTAGCGGGGCGCCACGAGCAGTACTTC. The encoded protein is CASSHGGLAGRHEQYF.

The gene calls are TRBV7-6 and TRBJ2-2; D is undetermined. The CDR3 has 14 residues. The germline V gene encodes CDR1 SGHVS and CDR2 FNYEAQ. V lost 1 base to trimming and J lost 0 bases, with 3 bases between them. The DNA for the CDR3 is TGTGCCAGCAGCTTAGATGCGAACACCGGGGAGCTGTTTTTT. It codes for CASSLDANTGELFF.

This sequence joins TRBV5-5 and TRBJ1-2, with no clear D. Germline loops: CDR1 SGHKS, CDR2 YYEKEE (reference sequence). The V end lost 4 bases, the J end lost 7 bases, and 14 bases lay between the germline ends. The CDR3 spans 13 residues. CDR3 sequence: CASSRVEKVGYTF. CDR3 sequence (DNA): TGTGCCAGCAGCCGGGTGGAGAAAGTTGGCTACACCTTC.

This clone was detected only once. This chain connects TRBV7-2 to TRBJ2-3, with TRBD2 as a possible D gene (6 bases). This CDR3 comprises 14 residues. Germline V CDR1 and CDR2: SGHTA, FQGNSA. V was shortened by 6 bases and J by 3 bases, with 13 bases between the two germline ends. CDR3 in DNA: TGTGCCAGCAGTCCGCCCCTAGCGACAGATACGCAGTATTTT. The encoded protein is CASSPPLATDTQYF. Variable domain in full (rest from reference TRBV7-2 and TRBJ2-3): GAGVSQSPSNKVTEKGKDVELRCDPISGHTALYWYRQSLGQGLEFLIYFQGNSAPDKSGLPSDRFSAERTGGSVSTLTIQRTQQEDSAVYLCASSPPLATDTQYFGPGTRLTVL.

The sample holds one count of this clone. The J gene is TRBJ2-5, the V gene TRBV11-3; a possible D gene is TRBD2 (6 bases). The CDR3 has 17 amino acids. Trimming took 4 bases from V and 0 from J, leaving 18 bases between them. Germline lookup yields CDR1 SGHNT and CDR2 YENEEA. The chain's CDR3 is CASSCWASGDNQETQYF. The DNA of the CDR3 is TGTGCCAGCAGCTGTTGGGCCTCGGGGGATAACCAAGAGACCCAGTACTTC.